These 21 T cell receptor beta chains share one sample of origin, sequenced in a study of T cell responses to AZD1222 COVID-19 vaccine. The repertoire was sequenced with immunoSEQ multiplex PCR; TCRdb's copy has only in-frame clones and lacks some. The sample has 75,000 to 100,000 clones, approximately 87% seen once; the top ten hold 20% to 30%. Sequences were derived from peripheral blood, sampled on day 0 of AZD1222 vaccination. All receptors derive from an adult in good health.

The chain couples TRBV15 to TRBJ1-6, with unresolved D. This CDR3 region has 15 residues. In germline, CDR1 is LNHNV, CDR2 YYDKDF (reference sequence). The V end was cut by 1 base, the J end by 0 bases, with 4 bases between. CDR3 DNA sequence: TGTGCCACCAGCAGAGGGAGCTCCTATAATTCACCCCTCCACTTT. Translating it yields CATSRGSSYNSPLHF.

V and J are TRBV28 and TRBJ2-1, with 7 nucleotides matching TRBD1. This CDR3 contains 16 residues. Losses at the gene ends were 5 bases for V and 5 bases for J; bases not matched to a gene: 12. Germline loops: CDR1 MDHEN, CDR2 SYDVKM. The CDR3 DNA reads TGTGCCAGCAGTCCCAGACAGGGACACCTTAACAATGAGCAGTTCTTC. This codes for CASSPRQGHLNNEQFF.

CDR3 amino acids: CAWSEITGAYEQYF. Written as DNA, the CDR3 is TGTGCCTGGAGTGAAATTACAGGGGCCTACGAGCAGTACTTC. The gene calls are TRBV30 and TRBJ2-7; 7 positions agree with TRBD1. With V trimmed by 1 base and J by 2 bases, 5 bases remained unmatched. CDR3 length: 14 amino acids. The V gene's germline CDR1 is GTSNPN and CDR2 SVGIG (reference sequence).

The chain carries TRBV7-3 and TRBJ2-1; 9 bases are a match to TRBD2. J lost 4 bases, V lost 4 bases, and 11 bases had no gene match. This CDR3 is built from 17 residues. The germline V gene encodes CDR1 SGHTA and CDR2 FQGTGA. The CDR3 loop reads CASSSQGGAGGYNEQFF. CDR3 in DNA: TGTGCCAGCAGCTCGCAGGGGGGAGCGGGAGGATACAATGAGCAGTTCTTC.

The gene calls are TRBV13 and TRBJ2-3; D unresolved. V was trimmed by 5 bases and J by 4 bases, leaving 10 bases between them. The CDR3 runs to 13 residues. The germline V gene has CDR1 PRHDT and CDR2 FYEKMQ (reference sequence). This CDR3 reads CASSPLTPDTQYF. In DNA, the CDR3 is TGTGCCAGCAGCCCTCTCACACCAGATACGCAGTATTTT.

The chain couples TRBV2 to TRBJ1-5; the D is unclear. This CDR3 is built from 13 residues. Germline CDR1 SNHLY, CDR2 FYNNEI. V was pared by 6 bases and J by 4 bases, with 10 bases between. The DNA for the CDR3 is TGTGCCAGCAGAGGACGGAGAAATCAGCCCCAGCATTTT. This gives the protein CASRGRRNQPQHF.

V usage is TRBV6-2 or TRBV6-3 and J usage is TRBJ1-5; D gene ambiguous. Germline lookup yields CDR1 MNHEY and CDR2 SVGEGT. CDR3 length: 12 amino acids. Trimming stripped 2 bases from V and 7 bases from J, with 6 bases between. The CDR3 bases are TGTGCCAGCAGTTACGAACGCCAGCCCCAGCATTTT. Residues: CASSYERQPQHF.

The V and J genes are TRBV7-2 and TRBJ2-7, with a weak D call TRBD2 (6 bases). The CDR3 sequence is 14 residues long. V was cut by 5 bases and J by 4 bases, with 15 bases left in between. Per germline, CDR1 SGHTA and CDR2 FQGNSA. The CDR3 reads CASSEQEGTYEQYF. The CDR3 DNA is TGTGCCAGCAGCGAACAGGAGGGAACGTACGAGCAGTACTTC.

V is TRBV5-4 and J is TRBJ2-7; TRBD1 matches 9 bases. Trimming removed 4 bases from V and 1 base from J; junction bases left unmatched: 6. The germline CDR1 and CDR2 sequences are SGHNT and YYREEE (reference sequence). The CDR3 is made up of 15 amino acids. Here the CDR3 DNA reads TGTGCCAGCAGCGCCCCGGGACAGGGTTCCTACGAGCAGTACTTC. Protein sequence: CASSAPGQGSYEQYF.

J is TRBJ1-1 and V is TRBV28, with a tentative D call TRBD1 (5 bases). Between the trimmed V and J ends, which lost 5 bases and 3 bases, there was a span of 16 bases. The CDR3 has 15 amino acids. Germline V gene data show CDR1 as MDHEN and CDR2 as SYDVKM. CDR3 sequence reads: CASSPLTGGDTEAFF. The CDR3 DNA reads as TGTGCCAGCAGTCCACTTACGGGGGGGGACACTGAAGCTTTCTTT.

The gene calls are TRBV12-3 or TRBV12-4 and TRBJ2-7; TRBD1 matches 10 bases. This CDR3 has 13 residues. Unmatched junction bases numbered 4, after V lost 5 bases and J lost 6 bases. CDR3 amino acids: CASSQGQGGEQYF. CDR3 in DNA: TGTGCCAGCAGTCAAGGACAGGGGGGCGAGCAGTACTTC.

This sequence joins TRBV14 and TRBJ2-7, with 7 positions matching TRBD2. The V gene end was trimmed by 2 bases and the J gene end by 1 base; junction bases not matched to a gene: 17. This CDR3 contains 19 residues. CDR1 is SGHDN, CDR2 FVKESK, per germline. CDR3 coding DNA: TGTGCCAGCAGCCAATTATGTGGATCTACTAGCGAGAAATCCTACGAGCAGTACTTC. The encoded protein is CASSQLCGSTSEKSYEQYF.

CDR3 loop: CASSGQGGGKLFF. Written as DNA, the CDR3 is TGTGCCAGCAGTGGACAGGGAGGTGGCAAACTGTTTTTT. The chain joins TRBV28 to TRBJ1-4; 8 bases are shared with TRBD1. CDR1 MDHEN and CDR2 SYDVKM come from the germline V gene. CDR3 size: 13 residues. The trim removed 5 bases at V and 11 bases at J, leaving 7 bases unmatched.

The chain has TRBV18 and TRBJ2-7; 9 nucleotides line up with TRBD1. After removal of 6 bases from V and 6 bases from J, the junction contained 6 bases not matched to a gene. CDR3 length: 13 amino acids. The germline V gene encodes CDR1 KGHSH and CDR2 LQKENI. The CDR3 DNA follows: TGTGCCAGCTCGCCTCGGACAGGGGTCGAGCAGTACTTC. It codes for CASSPRTGVEQYF.

The gene calls are TRBV7-9 and TRBJ1-6; a possible D gene is TRBD1 (6 bases). CDR3 length equals 16 residues. Trimming shortened V by 5 bases and J by 7 bases, and 18 bases separated the two germline ends. CDR1 is SEHNR, CDR2 FQNEAQ, per germline (reference sequence). CDR3 sequence (DNA): TGTGCCAGCAGCCCCCGACAGGCGGACCCGAATTCACCCCTCCACTTT. Amino acids: CASSPRQADPNSPLHF.

The rearrangement uses TRBV7-3 and TRBJ1-1; D uncertain. Germline V gene data show CDR1 as SGHTA and CDR2 as FQGTGA. Trimming left V 1 base short and J 5 bases short, with 8 bases between. This CDR3 is built from 13 residues. This chain's CDR3 is CASSLKGGTEAFF. The CDR3 DNA sequence: TGTGCCAGCAGCTTAAAAGGAGGGACTGAAGCTTTCTTT.

The chain is built from TRBV5-6 and TRBJ1-5; 7 bases are a match to TRBD1. The V and J ends lost 5 bases and 7 bases, in that order; junction bases with no gene match: 6. The CDR3 covers 13 residues. CDR1 and CDR2 (germline): SGHDT, YYEEEE. The CDR3 nucleotides are TGTGCCAGCAGTCCCGACAGGGCCCAGCCCCAGCATTTT. This gives the protein CASSPDRAQPQHF.

This clone has more than one count but fewer than ten. This chain links TRBV21-1 with TRBJ1-2; the DNA was not used to check the table's D call, TRBD1. TRBV21-1 is termed a pseudogene. The CDR3 contains 11 residues. CDR3 amino acids: CATRGYYGYTF. In nucleotides, the CDR3 is TGTGCCACCAGGGGCTACTATGGCTACACCTTC.

The chain couples TRBV2 to TRBJ2-3, with 12 bases lining up with TRBD2. The CDR3 has 15 residues. The V and J ends lost 7 bases and 5 bases, in that order; junction bases with no gene match: 7. Per germline, CDR1 SNHLY and CDR2 FYNNEI. The CDR3 sequence is CASTPGTSGQDTQYF. CDR3 nucleotide sequence: TGTGCCAGCACTCCCGGGACTAGCGGGCAAGATACGCAGTATTTT.

This clone was recorded once. The chain is built from TRBV14 and TRBJ2-7; TRBD2 matches 8 bases. The CDR3 extends over 18 amino acids. The V gene end was trimmed by 2 bases and the J gene end by 5 bases; junction bases not matched to a gene: 17. Per germline, CDR1 SGHDN and CDR2 FVKESK. The CDR3 bases are TGTGCCAGCAGCCAATCGGGTTGGCCTAGCGGGTTTCAGGACGAGCAGTACTTC. This encodes CASSQSGWPSGFQDEQYF.

The J gene is TRBJ1-5, the V gene TRBV28; possible D gene TRBD1, 5 bases. CDR3 length: 14 amino acids. Per the germline V gene, CDR1 is MDHEN and CDR2 is SYDVKM. V gave up 6 bases and J gave up 2 bases, with 11 bases separating them. CDR3 amino acids: CASSEGRGNQPQHF. Here the CDR3 DNA reads TGTGCCAGCAGCGAGGGGCGGGGCAATCAGCCCCAGCATTTT.